The sequence of this T cell receptor (beta chain) was determined in a study of shared clonotypes between healthy human individuals (TCRdb year 2020). At the level of the whole study: The cohort included three men and two women between 18 and 49 years of age. Per donor, three plates each were used for CD4 naive and CD4 memory, two for CD8 naive, and one for CD8 memory. To estimate repertoire size and how much clonotypes are shared between individuals, the study performed deep sequencing of blood TCR repertoires from roughly five healthy adults. Different laboratories and diverse techniques were used to prepare libraries and sequence TCR repertoires, to increase sequencing depth and limit assay-specific biases. Leukapheresis yielded between about 0.9 and 9 billion PBMCs per donor. Summary of the overall study and its limitations: Clonotypes shared by all four sorted-subset donors showed higher generation probabilities than non-shared clonotypes. Pairwise subsampling indicated that sequencing depth was expected to affect the degree of clonotype sharing among donors. Sharing across a few donors was observed for about 4.8% of naive CD4, around 3.5% of naive CD8, over 2% of memory CD4, and around 0.4% of memory CD8 clonotypes. Estimated clonotype richness was generally larger for naive than for memory subsets. Because the study included only a small number of donors, the genetic and exposure-history diversity represented was limited. Sampling was restricted to blood, and TCR repertoires in tissues likely differ from the TCR repertoires found in blood. Incomplete sequencing was indicated by rarefaction of sorted-subset datasets, despite the large sequencing depth.

The donors were healthy, HIV-negative adults with no recently reported acute infections or vaccinations. Only Caucasian adults living in Nashville, Tennessee, USA were represented among the donors. CD4+ T cells were enriched by magnetic negative selection; naive cells were then positively selected on CD45RA, and the negative fraction formed the memory subset. Blood was obtained by leukapheresis, after which PBMCs were separated by Ficoll-Histopaque density gradient centrifugation and cryopreserved in liquid nitrogen vapor phase. Analytical flow cytometry was used to check the purity and quantity of every magnetically sorted T cell population. Genomic DNA was isolated from every sorted fraction and measured by UV absorbance on a Nanodrop 2000c. Note on this clone: This clone's antigen is unknown. No base qualities exist here, and no much larger clone lies one base off it.

TCR CDR3 regions were amplified from genomic DNA by multiplex PCR using the deep immunoSEQ assay. Extracted genomic DNA from each cell subset was distributed evenly across all wells of several immunoSEQ 96-well plates, and each plate was treated as a replicate. Each replicate PCR for sorted subsets received 200 ng genomic DNA, equal to tens of thousands of T cell genomes. The purified libraries were quantified using a Qubit 3.0 fluorometer, sized with a Bioanalyzer 2100, and then quantified again using the KAPA Library Quantification kit. Every immunoSEQ 96-well plate was sequenced on a dedicated single-read 150-cycle Illumina NextSeq 550 flow cell. On the authors' methods: Because the immunoSEQ output held only junctional sequences and lacked quality scores, the filtering could not match the filtering applied to full-length reads. Sequences were annotated with PyIR, a Python wrapper for IgBLAST v1.9, using IMGT germline references to assign V/J genes and CDR3. Reads were removed for weak V/J assignments (E-value above 1e-6), missing CDR3, stop codons, out-of-frame junctions, or ambiguous translated residues. V3J clonotypes were defined as sequences sharing an identical inferred V gene, J gene, and CDR3 amino acid sequence. Percentage overlap between repertoires was calculated by dividing the number of shared unique clonotypes by the size of the smaller repertoire. Richness of each repertoire was evaluated using RTK rarefaction, the Chao1 estimator, and Recon v2.1 estimates of unobserved clonotypes. Generation probabilities for all TCRbeta clonotypes obtained by the gDNA method from a handful of donors were computed using OLGA. The table comes from immuneACCESS by way of TCRdb, which keeps in-frame sequences with V and J called. Part of the clones is missing from these tables; in studies checked, under half for an unresolved V gene and the rest for unknown reasons. The D gene and trimming were derived from the DNA, and the V and J assignments and clone size from that table. The sample has fewer than 2.5 million clones on record, 93% of them singletons. The ten largest clones take up 0.36% of the sample.

V is pruned by 1 base and J by 4 bases, leaving 1 base of the junction without a gene match. Reading from cysteine to phenylalanine, the CDR3 counts 14 amino acids. The CDR3 DNA has 42 bases and is translated from base 1. CDR1 MGHRA and CDR2 YSYEKL were looked up in the germline V gene. The sequence was collected from a man aged 18-30 years in good health. Some clones in this sample may be carry-over from other donors' samples. The rearrangement joined TRBV4-1 to TRBJ1-2, and TRBD1 matches 9 of the central bases. Source material: naive CD4+ T cells from PBMCs. The intended sense of this specimen's cell subset or site label: CD45RA+ positively selected. The DNA reads TGCGCCAGCAGCCAAGTGGACAGGGGCTATGGCTACACCTTC. Translated, it reads CASSQVDRGYGYTF.